This T cell receptor beta chain was sequenced for a study of multiple sclerosis patients with progressive multifocal leukoencephalopathy. Documented time point: more than ten months of natalizumab therapy. Controls were natalizumab-treated multiple sclerosis patients who did not develop PML, sampled longitudinally. T1 and T2 blood were collected at 6 and 12 months of natalizumab. This was a survey-level run. Assay: immunoSEQ multiplex PCR; the TCRdb copy retains only in-frame clones and omits some. The sample lists 20,000 to 30,000 clones, less than 95% occurring once. Per germline, CDR1 SGHTA and CDR2 FQGNSA. Trimming took 5 bases from V and 6 from J, leaving 17 bases between them. CDR3 length: 15 amino acids. Overall study findings and caveats: Preferential TRBV-TRBJ pairings or common gene usage were not detected at PML.

On this clone itself: The target antigen is unknown.

The clonotype comes from a man aged 30-40 years with multiple sclerosis. The chain employs TRBV7-2 and TRBJ1-5; tentatively, D is TRBD1 (5 bases). Sequencing was performed on PBMCs, taken from a patient treated with natalizumab. The CDR3 here is CASSPGAGKGQPQHF. The CDR3 DNA is TGTGCCAGCAGCCCTGGAGCAGGGAAAGGTCAGCCCCAGCATTTT.